This T cell receptor (beta chain) was identified in a study of T cells in Graves' hyperthyroidism and ophthalmopathy. Study outcomes and limitations: The model identified upcoming ophthalmopathy a median around 6 months ahead of onset. Blood also held most thyroid clonotypes expanded beyond 0.001.

There are many counts of this clonotype. Its antigen is currently unknown. CDR3 length: 14 residues. Trimming removed 4 bases from V and 0 bases from J, with 10 bases in between. Amplification yielded TCR beta CDR3 regions, with RNA transcripts as the source. Using the HTBI primer set, a first-round RT-PCR was run on the TCR CDR3. TCRdb called the multiplex PCR reads again in MiXCR, with one record for every CDR3 protein. The sample contains about 610,000 distinct CDR3 sequences, about 15% of which appear only once. Exclusion of a patient resulted from uncontrolled infection, other autoimmune disease, pregnancy or lactation.

The receptor was isolated from a woman aged 35 to 49 with Graves' ophthalmopathy. This chain joins TRBV12-3 or TRBV12-4 and TRBJ2-7; D tentatively reads TRBD1 or TRBD2 (5 bases each). The sequencing input was blood. The chain's CDR3 is CASSWDPPSYEQYF. The CDR3 DNA is TGTGCCAGCAGTTGGGACCCCCCCTCCTACGAGCAGTACTTC.